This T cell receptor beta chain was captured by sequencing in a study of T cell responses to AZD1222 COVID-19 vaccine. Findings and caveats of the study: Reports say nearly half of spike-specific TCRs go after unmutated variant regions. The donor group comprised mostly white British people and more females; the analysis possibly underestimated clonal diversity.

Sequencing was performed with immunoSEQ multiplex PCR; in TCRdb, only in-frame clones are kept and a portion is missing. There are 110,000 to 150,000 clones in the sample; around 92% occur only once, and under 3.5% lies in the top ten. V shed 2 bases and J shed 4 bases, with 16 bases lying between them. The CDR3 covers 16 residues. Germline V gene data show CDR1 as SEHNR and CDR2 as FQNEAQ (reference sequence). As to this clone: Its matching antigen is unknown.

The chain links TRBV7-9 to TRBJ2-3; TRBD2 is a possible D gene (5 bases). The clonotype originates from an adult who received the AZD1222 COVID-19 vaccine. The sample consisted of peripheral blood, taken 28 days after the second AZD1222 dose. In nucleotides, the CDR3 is TGTGCCAGCAGCTTACAGAGGGCTGGGTTGCCAGATACGCAGTATTTT. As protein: CASSLQRAGLPDTQYF.